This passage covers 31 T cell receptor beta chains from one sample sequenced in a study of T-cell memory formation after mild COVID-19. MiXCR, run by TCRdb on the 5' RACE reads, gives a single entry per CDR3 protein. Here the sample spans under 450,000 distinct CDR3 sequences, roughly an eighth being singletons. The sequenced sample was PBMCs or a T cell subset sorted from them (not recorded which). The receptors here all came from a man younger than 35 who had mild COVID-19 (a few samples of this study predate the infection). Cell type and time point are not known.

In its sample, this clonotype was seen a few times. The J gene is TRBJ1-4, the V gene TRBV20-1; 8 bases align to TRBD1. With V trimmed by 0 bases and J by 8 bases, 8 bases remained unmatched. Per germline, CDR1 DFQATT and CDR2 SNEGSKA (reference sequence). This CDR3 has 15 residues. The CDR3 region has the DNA TGCAGTGCTAGAGATGACCAGGGGGCGAGGGAAAAACTGTTTTTT. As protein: CSARDDQGAREKLFF.

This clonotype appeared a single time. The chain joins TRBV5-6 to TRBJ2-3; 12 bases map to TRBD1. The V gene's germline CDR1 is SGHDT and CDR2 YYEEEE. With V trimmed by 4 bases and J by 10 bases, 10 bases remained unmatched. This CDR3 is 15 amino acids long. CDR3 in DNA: TGTGCCAGCAGCCAACCGGGACAGGGGGCTTCGGCGCAGTATTTT. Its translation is CASSQPGQGASAQYF.

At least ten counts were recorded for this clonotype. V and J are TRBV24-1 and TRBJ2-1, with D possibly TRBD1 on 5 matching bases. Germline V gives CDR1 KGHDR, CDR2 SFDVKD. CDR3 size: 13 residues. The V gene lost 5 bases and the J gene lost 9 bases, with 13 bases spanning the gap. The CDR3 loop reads CATSVAGNFEQFF. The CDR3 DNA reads TGTGCCACCAGTGTGGCAGGGAATTTTGAGCAGTTCTTC.

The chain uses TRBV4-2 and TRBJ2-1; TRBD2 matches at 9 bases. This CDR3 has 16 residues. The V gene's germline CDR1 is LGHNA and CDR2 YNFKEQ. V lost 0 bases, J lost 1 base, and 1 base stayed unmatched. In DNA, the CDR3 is TGTGCCAGCAGCCAAGATACTAGCGGGTCCTACAATGAGCAGTTCTTC. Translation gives CASSQDTSGSYNEQFF.

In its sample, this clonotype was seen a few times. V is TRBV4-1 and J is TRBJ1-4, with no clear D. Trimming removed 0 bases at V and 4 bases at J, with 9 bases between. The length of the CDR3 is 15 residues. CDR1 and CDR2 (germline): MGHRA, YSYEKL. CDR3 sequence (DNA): TGCGCCAGCAGCCAAGATCCGGGAAGTAATGAAAAACTGTTTTTT. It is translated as CASSQDPGSNEKLFF.

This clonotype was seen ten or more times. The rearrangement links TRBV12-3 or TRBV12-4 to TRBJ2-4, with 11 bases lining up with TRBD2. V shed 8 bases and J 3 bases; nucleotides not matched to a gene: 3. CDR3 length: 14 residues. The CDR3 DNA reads TGTGCCAGCCTAGCGGGGGGACTCAAAAACATTCAGTACTTC. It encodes CASLAGGLKNIQYF.

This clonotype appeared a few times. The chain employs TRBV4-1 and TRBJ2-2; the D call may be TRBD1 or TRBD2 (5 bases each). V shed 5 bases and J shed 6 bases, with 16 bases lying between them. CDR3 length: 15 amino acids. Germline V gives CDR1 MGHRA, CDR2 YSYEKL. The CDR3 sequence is CASSWRAVGAGELFF. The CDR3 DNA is TGCGCCAGCAGCTGGCGGGCTGTAGGGGCCGGGGAGCTGTTTTTT.

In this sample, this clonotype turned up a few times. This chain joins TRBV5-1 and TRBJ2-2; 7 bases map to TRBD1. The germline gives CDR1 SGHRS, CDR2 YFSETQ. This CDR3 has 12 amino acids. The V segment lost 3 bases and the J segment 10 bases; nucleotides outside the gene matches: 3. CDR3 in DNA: TGCGCCAGCAGCTCGACAGGGTTGGAGCTGTTTTTT. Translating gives CASSSTGLELFF.

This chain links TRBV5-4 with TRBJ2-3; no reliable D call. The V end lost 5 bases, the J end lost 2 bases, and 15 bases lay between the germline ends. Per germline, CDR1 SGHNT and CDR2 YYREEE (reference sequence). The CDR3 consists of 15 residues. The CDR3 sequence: CASRPDLESTDTQYF. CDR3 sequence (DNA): TGTGCCAGCAGACCCGACTTGGAATCCACAGATACGCAGTATTTT. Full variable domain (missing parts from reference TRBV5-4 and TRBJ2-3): ETGVTQSPTHLIKTRGQQVTLRCSSQSGHNTVSWYQQALGQGPQFIFQYYREEENGRGNFPPRFSGLQFPNYSSELNVNALELDDSALYLCASRPDLESTDTQYFGPGTRLTVL.

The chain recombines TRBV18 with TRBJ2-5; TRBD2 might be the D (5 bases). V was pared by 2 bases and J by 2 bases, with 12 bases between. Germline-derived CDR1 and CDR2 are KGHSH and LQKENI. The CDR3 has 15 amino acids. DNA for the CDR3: TGTGCCAGCTCACCAGTATCCCGAGGGCAAGAGACCCAGTACTTC. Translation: CASSPVSRGQETQYF.

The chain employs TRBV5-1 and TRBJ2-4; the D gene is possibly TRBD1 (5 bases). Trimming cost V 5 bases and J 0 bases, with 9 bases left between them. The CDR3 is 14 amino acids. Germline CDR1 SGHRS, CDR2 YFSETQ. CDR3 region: CASSETVAKNIQYF. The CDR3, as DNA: TGCGCCAGCAGTGAGACAGTAGCCAAAAACATTCAGTACTTC.

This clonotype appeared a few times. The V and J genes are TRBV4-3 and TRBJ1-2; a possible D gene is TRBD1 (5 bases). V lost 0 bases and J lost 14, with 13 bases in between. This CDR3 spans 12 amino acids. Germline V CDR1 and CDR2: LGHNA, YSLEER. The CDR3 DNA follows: TGCGCCAGCAGCCAAGAGGCAGGGCGTCGGACCTTC. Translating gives CASSQEAGRRTF.

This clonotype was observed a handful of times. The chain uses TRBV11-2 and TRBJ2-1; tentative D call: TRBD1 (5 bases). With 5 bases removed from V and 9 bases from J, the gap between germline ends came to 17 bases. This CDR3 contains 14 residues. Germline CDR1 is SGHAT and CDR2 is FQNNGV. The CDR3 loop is CASSPSNEQGEQFF. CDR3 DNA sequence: TGTGCCAGCAGCCCCTCAAATGAGCAGGGTGAGCAGTTCTTC.

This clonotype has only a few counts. Here the CDR3 reads CASSSASNQPQHF. The CDR3 DNA reads TGTGCCAGCAGCTCGGCCTCTAATCAGCCCCAGCATTTT. The J gene is TRBJ1-5, the V gene TRBV7-9; D remains unclear. The CDR3 is 13 amino acids. CDR1 and CDR2 (germline): SEHNR, FQNEAQ (reference sequence). Trimming took off 4 bases at V and 4 bases at J, with 8 bases between the two ends.

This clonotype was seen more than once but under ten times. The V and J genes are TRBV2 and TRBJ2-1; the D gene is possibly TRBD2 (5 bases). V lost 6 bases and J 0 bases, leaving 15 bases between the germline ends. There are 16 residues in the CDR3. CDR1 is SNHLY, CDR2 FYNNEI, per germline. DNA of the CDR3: TGTGCCAGCAGCCGCCCGCCGGGGAGCTCCTACAATGAGCAGTTCTTC. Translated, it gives CASSRPPGSSYNEQFF.

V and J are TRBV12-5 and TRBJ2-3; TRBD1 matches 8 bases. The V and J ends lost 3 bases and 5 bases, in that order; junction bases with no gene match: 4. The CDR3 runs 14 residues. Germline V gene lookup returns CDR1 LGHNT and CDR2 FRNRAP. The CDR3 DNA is TGTGCTAGTGGTTTTGGACAGGGTAGAGATACGCAGTATTTT. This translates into CASGFGQGRDTQYF. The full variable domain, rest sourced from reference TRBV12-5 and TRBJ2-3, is DARVTQTPRHKVTEMGQEVTMRCQPILGHNTVFWYRQTMMQGLELLAYFRNRAPLDDSGMPKDRFSAEMPDATLATLKIQPSEPRDSAVYFCASGFGQGRDTQYFGPGTRLTVL.

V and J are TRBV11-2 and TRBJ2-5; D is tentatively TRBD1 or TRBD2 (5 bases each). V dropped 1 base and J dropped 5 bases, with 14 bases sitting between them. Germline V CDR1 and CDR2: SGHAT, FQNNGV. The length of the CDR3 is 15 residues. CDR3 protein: CASSLAGPFVETQYF. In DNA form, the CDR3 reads TGTGCCAGCAGCTTAGCGGGACCCTTCGTGGAGACCCAGTACTTC.

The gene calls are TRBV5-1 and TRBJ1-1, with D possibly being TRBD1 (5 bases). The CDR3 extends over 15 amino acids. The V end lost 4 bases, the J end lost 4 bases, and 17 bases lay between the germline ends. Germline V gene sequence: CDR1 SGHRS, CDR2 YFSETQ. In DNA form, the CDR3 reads TGCGCCAGCAGCGGGGCAGGGATACAGTTCACTGAAGCTTTCTTT. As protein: CASSGAGIQFTEAFF.

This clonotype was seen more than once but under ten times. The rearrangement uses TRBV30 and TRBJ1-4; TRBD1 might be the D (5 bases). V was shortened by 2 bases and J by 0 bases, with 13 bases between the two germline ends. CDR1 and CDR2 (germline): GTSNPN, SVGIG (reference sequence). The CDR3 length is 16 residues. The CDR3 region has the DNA TGTGCCTGGAGTCCGGGACTTCTTGCAACTAATGAAAAACTGTTTTTT. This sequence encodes CAWSPGLLATNEKLFF.

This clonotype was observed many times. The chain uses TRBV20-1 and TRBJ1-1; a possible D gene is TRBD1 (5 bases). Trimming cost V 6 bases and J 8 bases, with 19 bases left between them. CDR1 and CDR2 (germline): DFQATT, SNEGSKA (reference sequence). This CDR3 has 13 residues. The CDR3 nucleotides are TGCAGTGCGTGCGGGGCGGCCAGGGCGGAAGCTTTCTTT. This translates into CSACGAARAEAFF.

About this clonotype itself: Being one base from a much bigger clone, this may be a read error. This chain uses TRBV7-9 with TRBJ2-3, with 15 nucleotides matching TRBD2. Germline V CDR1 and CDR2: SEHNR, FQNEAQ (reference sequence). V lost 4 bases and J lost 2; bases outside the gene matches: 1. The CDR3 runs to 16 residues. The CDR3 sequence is CASSWTSGGATDTQYF. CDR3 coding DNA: TGTGCCAGCAGCTGGACTAGCGGGGGGGCCACAGATACGCAGTATTTT.

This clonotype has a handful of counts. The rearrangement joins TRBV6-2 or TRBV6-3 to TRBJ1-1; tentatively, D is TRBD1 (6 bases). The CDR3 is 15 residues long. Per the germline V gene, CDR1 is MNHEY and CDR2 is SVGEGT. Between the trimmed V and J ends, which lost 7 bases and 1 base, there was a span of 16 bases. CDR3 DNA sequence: TGTGCCAGCATTTCTACGGGACACCAGAACACTGAAGCTTTCTTT. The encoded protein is CASISTGHQNTEAFF.

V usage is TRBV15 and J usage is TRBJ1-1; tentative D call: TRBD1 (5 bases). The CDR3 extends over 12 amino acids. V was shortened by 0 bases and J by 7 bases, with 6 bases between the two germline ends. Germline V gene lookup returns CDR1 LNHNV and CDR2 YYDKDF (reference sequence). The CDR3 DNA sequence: TGTGCCACCAGCAGAGAGGGGCTTGAAGCTTTCTTT. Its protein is CATSREGLEAFF.

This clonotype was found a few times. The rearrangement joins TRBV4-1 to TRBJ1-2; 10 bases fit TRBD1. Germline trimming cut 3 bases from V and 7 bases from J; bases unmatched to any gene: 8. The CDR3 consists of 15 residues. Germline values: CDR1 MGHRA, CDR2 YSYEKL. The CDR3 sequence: CASSQVTTGGSGYTF. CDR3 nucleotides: TGCGCCAGCAGCCAGGTTACGACAGGGGGCTCTGGCTACACCTTC.

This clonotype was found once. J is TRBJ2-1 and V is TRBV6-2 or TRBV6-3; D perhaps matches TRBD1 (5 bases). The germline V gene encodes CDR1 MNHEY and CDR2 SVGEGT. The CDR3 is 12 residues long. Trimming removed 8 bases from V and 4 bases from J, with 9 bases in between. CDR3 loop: CASGHRYNEQFF. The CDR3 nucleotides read TGTGCCAGCGGTCACAGGTACAATGAGCAGTTCTTC.

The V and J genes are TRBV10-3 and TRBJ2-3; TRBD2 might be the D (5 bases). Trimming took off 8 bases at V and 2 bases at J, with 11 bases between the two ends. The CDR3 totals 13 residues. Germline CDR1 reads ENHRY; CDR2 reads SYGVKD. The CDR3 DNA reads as TGTGCCATCGGTGCCGACTACACAGATACGCAGTATTTT. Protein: CAIGADYTDTQYF.

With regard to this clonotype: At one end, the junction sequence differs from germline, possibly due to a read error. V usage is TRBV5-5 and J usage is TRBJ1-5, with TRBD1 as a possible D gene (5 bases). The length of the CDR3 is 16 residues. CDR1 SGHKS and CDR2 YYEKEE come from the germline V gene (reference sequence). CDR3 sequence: CASSLEWGLVNQPKHF. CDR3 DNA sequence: TGTGCCAGCAGCTTGGAGTGGGGCCTGGTCAATCAGCCCAAGCATTTT.

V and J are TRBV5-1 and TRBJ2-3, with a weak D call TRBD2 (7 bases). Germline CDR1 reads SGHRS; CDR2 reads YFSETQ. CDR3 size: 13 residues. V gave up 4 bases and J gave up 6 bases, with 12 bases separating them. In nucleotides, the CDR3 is TGCGCCAGCAGCCGGGGGGCGGGGGATACGCAGTATTTT. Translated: CASSRGAGDTQYF.

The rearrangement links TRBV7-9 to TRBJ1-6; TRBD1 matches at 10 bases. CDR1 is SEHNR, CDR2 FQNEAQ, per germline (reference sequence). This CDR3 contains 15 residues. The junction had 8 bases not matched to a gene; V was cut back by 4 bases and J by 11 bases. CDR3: CASSSADRGLTPLHF. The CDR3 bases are TGTGCCAGCAGCTCAGCCGACAGGGGGCTGACACCCCTCCACTTT.

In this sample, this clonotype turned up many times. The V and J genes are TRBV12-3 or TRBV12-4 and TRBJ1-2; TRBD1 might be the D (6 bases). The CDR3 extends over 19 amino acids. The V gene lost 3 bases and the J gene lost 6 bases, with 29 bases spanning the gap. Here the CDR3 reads CASSFSAPGADGGFNGYTF. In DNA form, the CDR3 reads TGTGCCAGCAGTTTCTCAGCTCCGGGGGCTGACGGGGGTTTTAATGGCTACACCTTC.

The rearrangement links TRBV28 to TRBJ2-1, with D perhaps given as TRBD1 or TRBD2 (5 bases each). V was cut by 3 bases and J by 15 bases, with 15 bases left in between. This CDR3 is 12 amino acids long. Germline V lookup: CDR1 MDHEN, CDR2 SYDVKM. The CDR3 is CASSLRPGRAFF. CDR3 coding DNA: TGTGCCAGCAGTTTGAGGCCAGGGAGAGCGTTCTTC.